The sequence of this TCR beta chain was determined in a study of post-analysis software for immune sequencing data (dated by TCRdb to between 2015 and 2016). For the wider study: Relapsing-remitting, secondary progressive and progressive-relapsing multiple sclerosis were recorded as disease courses, and subtype annotation was lacking for some patients. A subset of samples was prepared in parallel using single-end sample barcoding, then pooled and co-amplified after Illumina adapter ligation. The patient repertoires were compared against more than 10 previously published healthy control repertoires obtained from donors aged roughly 6 to 26 years. Study-wide findings and limitations: Strong co-clustering of samples prepared in the same batch was shown by direct clustering with F measure, prompting a batch-effect correction. The control group was slightly older than the multiple sclerosis patient group. Normalized Chao1 diversity was significantly lower in multiple sclerosis patients than controls, suggesting substantial peripheral T-cell clonal expansion.

The library was obtained by PCR. The reads were generated on an Illumina HiSeq 2500. Unique molecular identifiers were incorporated into TCR beta cDNA libraries to reduce PCR and sequencing biases. Some 500,000 cDNA molecules were obtained for every 1 to 10 million input T cells, so each molecule roughly corresponded to one T cell. Patient libraries were prepared and sequenced with the same protocol used for the earlier healthy control dataset. Within a given batch, samples were prepared together, multiplexed and sequenced on the same HiSeq lane. The paper's processing steps were these. MIGEC handled the raw barcoded reads, throwing out single-read molecular identifier groups before consensus assembly and CDR3 extraction. VDJtools was used for post-analysis of the clonotype tables, and diversity was normalized by down-sampling every dataset to the size of the smallest sample. In repertoire overlap clustering, CDR3 amino acid sequences, but not nucleotide sequences, were matched to correct batch-related cross-sample contamination. The raw public data were reprocessed by TCRdb itself: fastp quality trimming at Q25, MiXCR clonotype calling, in-frame beta chains only. Rows are unified per CDR3 protein, each entry keeping the most common DNA and genes. The V and J calls and clone size are TCRdb's, not the authors'. The sample includes about 260,000 distinct CDR3 sequences, with about 40% observed a single time. Clones ranked in the top ten supply 4.5% to 5.5% of the sample.

TCR beta repertoires were profiled from peripheral blood of approximately 13 young patients with multiple sclerosis to demonstrate the VDJtools post-analysis software. The multiple sclerosis patients were children and adolescents ranging in age from roughly 6 to 15 years. A note on this clonotype: Its antigen is currently not known. It may be a read error: a sequence one base away is much more abundant.

The specimen was blood. This sequence was found in a girl between 10 and 17 years old with multiple sclerosis.

The nucleotides are TGTGCCAGCAGCTTGTATACGGTGAACACCGGGGAGCTGTGTTTT. Translated, it gives CASSLYTVNTGELCF. The chain is assembled from TRBV7-3 and TRBJ2-2; possibly the D gene is TRBD2, per 5 matching bases. The germline V gene provides CDR1 SGHTA and CDR2 FQGTGA. The CDR3 measures 15 amino acids from cysteine to phenylalanine. Left in the record is the CDR3 DNA by itself, 45 bases read in frame from the first base.